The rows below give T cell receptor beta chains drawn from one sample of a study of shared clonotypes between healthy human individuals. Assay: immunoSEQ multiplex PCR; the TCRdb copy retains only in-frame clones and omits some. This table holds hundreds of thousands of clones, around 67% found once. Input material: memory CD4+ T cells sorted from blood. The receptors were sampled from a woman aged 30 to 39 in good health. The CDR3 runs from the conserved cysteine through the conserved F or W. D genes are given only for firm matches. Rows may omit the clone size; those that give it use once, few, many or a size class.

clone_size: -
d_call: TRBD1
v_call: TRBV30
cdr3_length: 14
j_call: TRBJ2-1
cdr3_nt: TGTGCCTGGAGTGACCACAGGGGTTACAATGAGCAGTTCTTC
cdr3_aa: CAWSDHRGYNEQFF

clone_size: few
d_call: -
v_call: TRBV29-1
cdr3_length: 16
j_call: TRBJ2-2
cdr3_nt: TGCAGCGTTGGGGGGCAGAACCAAGTAACCACCGGGGAGCTGTTTTTT
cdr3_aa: CSVGGQNQVTTGELFF

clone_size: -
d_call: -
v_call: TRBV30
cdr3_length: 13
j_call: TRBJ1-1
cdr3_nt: TGTGCCTGGAGTACAGGGCTGGGCACTGAAGCTTTCTTT
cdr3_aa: CAWSTGLGTEAFF

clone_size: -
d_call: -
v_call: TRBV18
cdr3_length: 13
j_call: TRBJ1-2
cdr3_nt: TGTGCCAGCTCCTACGACAGGAACTATGGCTACACCTTC
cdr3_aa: CASSYDRNYGYTF

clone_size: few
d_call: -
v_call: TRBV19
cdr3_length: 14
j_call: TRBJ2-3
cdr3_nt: TGTGCCAGTAGGCTACGGGGAGCATCAGATACGCAGTATTTT
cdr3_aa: CASRLRGASDTQYF

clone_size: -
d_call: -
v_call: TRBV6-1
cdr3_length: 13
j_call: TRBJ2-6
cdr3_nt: TGTGCCGTCTCTCTCTGGGAGGCCAACGTCCTGACTTTC
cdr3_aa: CAVSLWEANVLTF

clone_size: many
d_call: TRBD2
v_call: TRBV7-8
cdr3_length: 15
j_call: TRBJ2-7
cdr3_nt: TGTGCCAGCAGCTTTCGGACTAGCGGCTCCTACGAGCAGTACTTC
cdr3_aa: CASSFRTSGSYEQYF

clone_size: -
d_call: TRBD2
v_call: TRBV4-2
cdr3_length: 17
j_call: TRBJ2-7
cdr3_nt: TGTGCCAGTGATCTCGGGGGCGGGACTAGCGGGAGCAACGAGCAGTACTTC
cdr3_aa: CASDLGGGTSGSNEQYF

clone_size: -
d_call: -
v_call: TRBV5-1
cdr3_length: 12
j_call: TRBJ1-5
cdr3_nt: TGCGCCAGCAGCTCCCGTAACAGGCCCCAGCATTTT
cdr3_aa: CASSSRNRPQHF

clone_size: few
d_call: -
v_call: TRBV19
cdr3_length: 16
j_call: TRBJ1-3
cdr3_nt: TGTGCCAGTAGGGACCGGGATCCAAGCTCTGGAAACACCATATATTTT
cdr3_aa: CASRDRDPSSGNTIYF

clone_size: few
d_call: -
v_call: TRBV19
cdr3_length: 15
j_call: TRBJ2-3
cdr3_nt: TGTGCCAGTAGTATTCCCAGCGGAGGCCGGGATACGCAGTATTTT
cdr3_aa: CASSIPSGGRDTQYF

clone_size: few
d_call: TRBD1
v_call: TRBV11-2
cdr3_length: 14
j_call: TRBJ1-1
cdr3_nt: TGTGCCAGCAGCCTCCCGCGACAGGGTCCGGAAGCTTTCTTT
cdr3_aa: CASSLPRQGPEAFF

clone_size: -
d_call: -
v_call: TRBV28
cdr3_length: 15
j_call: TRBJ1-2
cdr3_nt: TGTGCCAGCAGTCAAGCGACAAGGGGAAGAAGGGGCTACACCTTC
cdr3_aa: CASSQATRGRRGYTF

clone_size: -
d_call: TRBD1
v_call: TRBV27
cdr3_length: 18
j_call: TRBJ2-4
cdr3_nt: TGTGCCAGCAGACCCGGACAGGGGTCCCATATAGCCAAAAACATTCAGTACTTC
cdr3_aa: CASRPGQGSHIAKNIQYF

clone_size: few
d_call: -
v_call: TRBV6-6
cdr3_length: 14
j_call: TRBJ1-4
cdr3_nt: TGTGCCAGCAGGTCGGAGGGGATGGATGAAAAACTGTTTTTT
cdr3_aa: CASRSEGMDEKLFF

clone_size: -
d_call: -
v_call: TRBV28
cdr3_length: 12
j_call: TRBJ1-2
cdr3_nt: TGTGCCAGCAGGGGAGGGACGGTTGGCTACACCTTC
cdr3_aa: CASRGGTVGYTF

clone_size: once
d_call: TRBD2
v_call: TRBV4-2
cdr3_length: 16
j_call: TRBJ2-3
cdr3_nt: TGTGCCAGCAGCCCCCCCGAGCGGGAGCGAACAGATACGCAGTATTTT
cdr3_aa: CASSPPERERTDTQYF

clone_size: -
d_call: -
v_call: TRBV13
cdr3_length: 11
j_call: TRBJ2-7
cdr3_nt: TGTGCCAGCAGCGCCGCTAGCGAGCAGTACTTC
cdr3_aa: CASSAASEQYF

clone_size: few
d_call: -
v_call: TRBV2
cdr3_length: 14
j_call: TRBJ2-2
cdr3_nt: TGTGCCAGCAGTGTTCTAGGTTACACCGGGGAGCTGTTTTTT
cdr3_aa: CASSVLGYTGELFF

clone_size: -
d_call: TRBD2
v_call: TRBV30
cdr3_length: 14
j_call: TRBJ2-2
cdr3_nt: TGTGCCTGGAGTAGACTAGCGGTCACCGGGGAGCTGTTTTTT
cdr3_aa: CAWSRLAVTGELFF

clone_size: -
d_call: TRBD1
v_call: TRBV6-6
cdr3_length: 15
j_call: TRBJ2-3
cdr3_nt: TGTGCCAGCAGTAGTGGACAGGGGGCGGCCGATACGCAGTATTTT
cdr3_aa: CASSSGQGAADTQYF

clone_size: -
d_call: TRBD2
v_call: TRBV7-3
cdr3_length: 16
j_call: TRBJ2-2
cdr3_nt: TGTGCCAGCAGCAGGGGATTAGCGGGAGGCACCGGGGAGCTGTTTTTT
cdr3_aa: CASSRGLAGGTGELFF

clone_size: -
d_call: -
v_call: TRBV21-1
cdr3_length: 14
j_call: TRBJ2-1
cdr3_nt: TGTGCCAGCACCACAGGGGGAGTTTACAATGAGCAGTTCTTC
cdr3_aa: CASTTGGVYNEQFF

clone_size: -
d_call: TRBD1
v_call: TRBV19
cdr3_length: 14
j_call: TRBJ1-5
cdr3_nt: TGTGCCAGTAGAGACAGGGGAGGGAATCAGCCCCAGCATTTT
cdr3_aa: CASRDRGGNQPQHF

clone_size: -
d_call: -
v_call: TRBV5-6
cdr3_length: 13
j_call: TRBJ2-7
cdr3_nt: TGTGCCAGCAGCTACGGTCCCTCCTACGAGCAGTACTTC
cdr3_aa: CASSYGPSYEQYF

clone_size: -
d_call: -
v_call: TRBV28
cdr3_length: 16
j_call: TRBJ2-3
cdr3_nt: TGTGCCAGCAGCCCTCGTGTCGGGAGTTCTTCAGATACGCAGTATTTT
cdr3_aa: CASSPRVGSSSDTQYF

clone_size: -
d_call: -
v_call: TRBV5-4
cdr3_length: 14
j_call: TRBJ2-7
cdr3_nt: TGTGCCAGCAGCTTGGAAAGGAGCTCCTACGAGCAGTACTTC
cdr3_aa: CASSLERSSYEQYF

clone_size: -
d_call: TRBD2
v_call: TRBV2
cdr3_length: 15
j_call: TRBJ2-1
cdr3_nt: TGTGCCAGCAGTGGGGACTACCGGGTTTACAATGAGCAGTTCTTC
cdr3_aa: CASSGDYRVYNEQFF

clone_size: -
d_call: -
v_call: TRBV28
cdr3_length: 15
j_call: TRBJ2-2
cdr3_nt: TGTGCCAGCAGTTTAGTTCGGGCGTACACCGGGGAGCTGTTTTTT
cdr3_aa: CASSLVRAYTGELFF

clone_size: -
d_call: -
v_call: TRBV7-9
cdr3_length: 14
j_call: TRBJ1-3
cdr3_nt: TGTGCCAGCAGCTTATTTGTCTCTGGAAACACCATATATTTT
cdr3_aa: CASSLFVSGNTIYF

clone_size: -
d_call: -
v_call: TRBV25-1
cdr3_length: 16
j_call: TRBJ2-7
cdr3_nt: TGTGCCAGCACTCCTACGGGGGACTGGAGCTCCTACGAGCAGTACTTC
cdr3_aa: CASTPTGDWSSYEQYF

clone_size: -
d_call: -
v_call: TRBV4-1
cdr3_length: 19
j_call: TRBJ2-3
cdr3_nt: TGCGCCAGCAGCCACCGTCACAACCCCCGGAGCACAGGCACAGATACGCAGTATTTT
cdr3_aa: CASSHRHNPRSTGTDTQYF

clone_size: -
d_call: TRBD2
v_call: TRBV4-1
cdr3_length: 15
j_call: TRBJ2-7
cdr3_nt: TGCGCCAGCAGCCAAGATCTAGCGGGAGGATTCGGGCAGTACTTC
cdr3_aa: CASSQDLAGGFGQYF

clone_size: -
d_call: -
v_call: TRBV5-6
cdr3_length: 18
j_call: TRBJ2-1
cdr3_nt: TGTGCCAGCCCCGTCAGGGTGAGGGGCGACCGAGACTACAATGAGCAGTTCTTC
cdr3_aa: CASPVRVRGDRDYNEQFF

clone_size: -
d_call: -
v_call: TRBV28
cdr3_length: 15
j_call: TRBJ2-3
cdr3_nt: TGTGCCAGCAGTTTACAGCGAGATAACACAGATACGCAGTATTTT
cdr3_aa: CASSLQRDNTDTQYF

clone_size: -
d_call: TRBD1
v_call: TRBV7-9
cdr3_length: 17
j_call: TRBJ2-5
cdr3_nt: TGTGCCAGCAGCTTACTGACGCTGACGACAGGGCAAGAGACCCAGTACTTC
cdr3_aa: CASSLLTLTTGQETQYF

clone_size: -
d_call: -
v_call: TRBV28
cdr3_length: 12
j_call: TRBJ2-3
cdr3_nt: TGTGCCAGCAGTTACAGGGCAGATACGCAGTATTTT
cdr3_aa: CASSYRADTQYF

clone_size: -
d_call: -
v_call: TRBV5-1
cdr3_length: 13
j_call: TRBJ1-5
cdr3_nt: TGCGCCAGCAGCTTGTCGGAGAATCAGCCCCAGCATTTT
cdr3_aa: CASSLSENQPQHF

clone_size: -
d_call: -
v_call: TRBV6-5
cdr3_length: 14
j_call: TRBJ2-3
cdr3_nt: TGTGCCAGCAGTAGGGGGTGGAGCACAGATACGCAGTATTTT
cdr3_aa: CASSRGWSTDTQYF

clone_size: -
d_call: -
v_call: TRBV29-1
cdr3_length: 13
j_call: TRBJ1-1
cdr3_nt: TGCAGCGCCCAAGTCGTTACTGGTACTGAAGCTTTCTTT
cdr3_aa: CSAQVVTGTEAFF

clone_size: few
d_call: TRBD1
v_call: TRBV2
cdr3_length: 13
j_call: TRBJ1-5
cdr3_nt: TGTGCCACCCAGACAGGGGGCGATCAGCCCCAGCATTTT
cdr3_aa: CATQTGGDQPQHF

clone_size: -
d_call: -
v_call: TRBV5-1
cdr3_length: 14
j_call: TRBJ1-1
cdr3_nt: TGCGCCAGCAGCTTTACCCAAAGGGACACTGAAGCTTTCTTT
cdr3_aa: CASSFTQRDTEAFF

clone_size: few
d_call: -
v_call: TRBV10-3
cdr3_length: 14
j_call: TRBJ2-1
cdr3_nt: TGTGCCATCTTCTCGGGGGAGTCCTACAATGAGCAGTTCTTC
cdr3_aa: CAIFSGESYNEQFF

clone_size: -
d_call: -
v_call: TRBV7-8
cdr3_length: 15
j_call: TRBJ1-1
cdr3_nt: TGTGCCAGCAGCCTTGCCCGCGGTGGCTATACTGAAGCTTTCTTT
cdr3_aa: CASSLARGGYTEAFF

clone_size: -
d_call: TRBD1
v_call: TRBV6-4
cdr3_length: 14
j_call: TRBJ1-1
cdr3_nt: TGTGCCAGCAGGGACGGACAGGGGGGAACTGAAGCTTTCTTT
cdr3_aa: CASRDGQGGTEAFF

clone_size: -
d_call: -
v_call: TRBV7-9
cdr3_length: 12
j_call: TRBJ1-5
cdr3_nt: TGTGCCAGCAGCTTAGGGAGTCAGCCCCAGCATTTT
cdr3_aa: CASSLGSQPQHF

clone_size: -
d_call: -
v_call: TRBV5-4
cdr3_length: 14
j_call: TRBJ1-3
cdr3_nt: TGTGCCAGCAGCCTCAAGGGATCTGGAAACACCATATATTTT
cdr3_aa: CASSLKGSGNTIYF

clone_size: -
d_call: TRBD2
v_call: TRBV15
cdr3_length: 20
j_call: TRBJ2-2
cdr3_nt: TGTGCCACCAGCAGAGATGAACCGGGACTAGCGGGAGGGGACACCGGGGAGCTGTTTTTT
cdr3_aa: CATSRDEPGLAGGDTGELFF